A single sample gave rise to the 8 T cell receptor beta chains below, sequenced in a study of blood T cell repertoires in COVID-19. Assay: immunoSEQ multiplex PCR; the TCRdb copy retains only in-frame clones and omits some. Here the sample spans about 350,000 clones, less than 90% being singletons. Source material: peripheral blood. The receptor set was obtained from a woman aged 60 to 75 with COVID-19, enrolled during active disease.

This sequence joins TRBV4-1 and TRBJ1-5; the match to TRBD1 covers 8 bases. The J segment lost 4 bases and the V segment lost 3 bases, leaving 8 bases of the junction unmatched. Germline CDR1 reads MGHRA; CDR2 reads YSYEKL. The CDR3 is 16 residues long. CDR3 sequence reads: CASSQEGDRGNQPQHF. CDR3 DNA sequence: TGCGCCAGCAGCCAGGAGGGCGACAGGGGAAATCAGCCCCAGCATTTT.

The chain employs TRBV5-8 and TRBJ1-5; D is ambiguous. The CDR3 is 14 residues long. The V end was cut by 2 bases, the J end by 2 bases, with 8 bases between. The V gene's germline CDR1 is SGHTS and CDR2 YDEGEE. The CDR3 region has the DNA TGTGCCAGCAGCTTACGAGTGGGCAATCAGCCCCAGCATTTT. Its protein product is CASSLRVGNQPQHF.

This clone is a singleton in its sample. The chain uses TRBV11-3 and TRBJ2-3, with a tentative D call TRBD2 (7 bases). V was cut by 3 bases and J by 6 bases, with 16 bases left in between. The germline V gene encodes CDR1 SGHNT and CDR2 YENEEA. This CDR3 contains 15 residues. The CDR3 coding sequence is TGTGCCAGCAGCTTTGTTTCGGGGGGCCTGGATACGCAGTATTTT. This sequence encodes CASSFVSGGLDTQYF. Complete variable domain (other parts from reference TRBV11-3 and TRBJ2-3): EAGVVQSPRYKIIEKKQPVAFWCNPISGHNTLYWYLQNLGQGPELLIRYENEEAVDDSQLPKDRFSAERLKGVDSTLKIQPAELGDSAVYLCASSFVSGGLDTQYFGPGTRLTVL.

This clone was found a few times. This chain connects TRBV7-2 to TRBJ2-3; 7 bases agree with TRBD1. In germline, CDR1 is SGHTA, CDR2 FQGNSA. Unmatched junction bases numbered 5, after V lost 5 bases and J lost 0 bases. The CDR3 consists of 15 residues. CDR3 amino acids: CASSPKQGSTDTQYF. The CDR3 DNA reads TGTGCCAGCAGCCCAAAACAGGGGAGCACAGATACGCAGTATTTT. Drawing the rest from reference TRBV7-2 and TRBJ2-3, the complete variable domain is GAGVSQSPSNKVTEKGKDVELRCDPISGHTALYWYRQSLGQGLEFLIYFQGNSAPDKSGLPSDRFSAERTGGSVSTLTIQRTQQEDSAVYLCASSPKQGSTDTQYFGPGTRLTVL.

V gene TRBV7-2 combines with J gene TRBJ1-1; D is possibly TRBD1 (5 bases). The CDR3 runs to 18 residues. V dropped 5 bases and J dropped 0 bases, with 22 bases sitting between them. Per the germline V gene, CDR1 is SGHTA and CDR2 is FQGNSA. The CDR3 sequence is CASSPLGHGIGLNTEAFF. For the CDR3, the DNA is TGTGCCAGCAGCCCGTTAGGACATGGGATAGGACTGAACACTGAAGCTTTCTTT. Full variable domain (rest looked up from reference TRBV7-2 and TRBJ1-1): GAGVSQSPSNKVTEKGKDVELRCDPISGHTALYWYRQSLGQGLEFLIYFQGNSAPDKSGLPSDRFSAERTGGSVSTLTIQRTQQEDSAVYLCASSPLGHGIGLNTEAFFGQGTRLTVV.

The V call is TRBV9, the J call TRBJ2-1; no firm D call. CDR1 and CDR2 (germline): SGDLS, YYNGEE. The CDR3 spans 13 residues. Trimming took 3 bases from V and 9 from J, leaving 13 bases between them. The CDR3 protein is CASSEPVHGEQFF. The CDR3 DNA is TGTGCCAGCAGCGAGCCTGTCCATGGTGAGCAGTTCTTC. Complete variable domain (other parts from reference TRBV9 and TRBJ2-1): DSGVTQTPKHLITATGQRVTLRCSPRSGDLSVYWYQQSLDQGLQFLIQYYNGEERAKGNILERFSAQQFPDLHSELNLSSLELGDSALYFCASSEPVHGEQFFGPGTRLTVL.

The rearrangement uses TRBV14 and TRBJ1-3, with 11 bases aligning to TRBD1. The germline gives CDR1 SGHDN, CDR2 FVKESK. Trimming removed 4 bases from V and 3 bases from J; junction bases left unmatched: 8. CDR3 length: 17 amino acids. The CDR3 sequence: CASSPRTGGRYGNTIYF. The CDR3, as DNA: TGTGCCAGCAGCCCCCGGACAGGGGGCAGGTATGGAAACACCATATATTTT.

DNA of the CDR3: TGTGCCAGCAGCGTCGGAGGGGCTGCCTACGAGCAGTACTTC. Amino acid sequence: CASSVGGAAYEQYF. The chain recombines TRBV6-5 with TRBJ2-7; maybe TRBD2 (6 bases). Germline assignment: CDR1 MNHEY and CDR2 SVGAGI. This CDR3 spans 14 amino acids. V was pared by 6 bases and J by 2 bases, with 14 bases between.